Following are 26 T cell receptor beta chains from one sample sequenced in a study of T cell repertoires in cytomegalovirus infection. In TCRdb, the reads were re-called with MiXCR into one record per CDR3 protein. The table shows 100,000 to 150,000 distinct CDR3 sequences, with roughly a quarter occurring only once. For these TCRs, the target antigens are not known. Sequenced material: PBMCs, sequenced either directly or after in vitro stimulation (not recorded which). The receptors were sampled from a human donor in good health (CMV status not recorded). Some clones in this sample may be carry-over from other donors' samples.

This clonotype was counted between two and nine times. V gene TRBV5-5 combines with J gene TRBJ1-2, with D uncertain. CDR1 SGHKS and CDR2 YYEKEE come from the germline V gene (reference sequence). V was clipped by 4 bases and J by 2 bases, with 9 bases between them. This CDR3 spans 13 amino acids. The CDR3 DNA reads as TGTGCCAGCAGCAAAGAACACAACTATGGCTACACCTTC. Translated, it gives CASSKEHNYGYTF.

This clonotype was counted between two and nine times. The chain uses TRBV6-5 and TRBJ1-5; D is unresolved. V was clipped by 6 bases and J by 1 base, with 10 bases between them. CDR1 is MNHEY and CDR2 is SVGAGI in the germline V gene. The CDR3 runs 14 residues. The CDR3 region has the DNA TGTGCCAGCAGCCTGCTGGGCAGCAATCAGCCCCAGCATTTT. As protein: CASSLLGSNQPQHF.

In this sample, this clonotype turned up a few times. The chain joins TRBV7-8 to TRBJ2-7; 13 bases line up with TRBD2. The V gene end was trimmed by 1 base and the J gene end by 5 bases; junction bases not matched to a gene: 8. Per germline, CDR1 SGHVS and CDR2 FQNEAQ. This CDR3 has 17 residues. In DNA, the CDR3 is TGTGCCAGCAGCTTAGGGACTAGCGGGAGAGCCAACCACGAGCAGTACGTC. Translation gives CASSLGTSGRANHEQYV.

The V and J genes are TRBV20-1 and TRBJ2-3; TRBD2 matches at 11 bases. The CDR3 consists of 14 residues. Germline V lookup: CDR1 DFQATT, CDR2 SNEGSKA (reference sequence). V gave up 3 bases and J gave up 5 bases; unmatched junction bases: 4. The chain's CDR3 is CSASGSGRVDTQYF. CDR3 DNA sequence: TGCAGTGCTAGTGGTAGCGGGAGGGTAGATACGCAGTATTTT.

There are a few counts of this clonotype. V is TRBV5-4 and J is TRBJ2-6; 8 bases map to TRBD1. The CDR3 runs to 17 residues. V was clipped by 4 bases and J by 0 bases; unmatched bases: 6. The germline CDR1 and CDR2 sequences are SGHNT and YYREEE (reference sequence). The CDR3 is CASSPSGTGSGANVLTF. For the CDR3, the DNA is TGTGCCAGCAGCCCCTCCGGGACAGGCTCTGGGGCCAACGTCCTGACTTTC.

The rearrangement uses TRBV9 and TRBJ1-1; 7 bases map to TRBD1. V shed 3 bases and J 1 base; nucleotides not matched to a gene: 9. The V gene's germline CDR1 is SGDLS and CDR2 YYNGEE. The CDR3 has 16 residues. The DNA of the CDR3 is TGTGCCAGCAGCGACAAAAGGGGGCAGGGGAACACTGAAGCTTTCTTT. Residues: CASSDKRGQGNTEAFF.

The V and J genes are TRBV12-3 or TRBV12-4 and TRBJ2-1; 12 nucleotides line up with TRBD2. The CDR3 sequence is 18 residues long. J gave up 7 bases and V 2 bases, and 12 bases lay outside the gene matches. CDR3 in DNA: TGTGCCAGCAGTTTAAAGTCTAGAGGACTAGCGGGAATAAATGAGCAGTTCTTC. Its translation is CASSLKSRGLAGINEQFF.

This clonotype was counted a few times. J is TRBJ1-1 and V is TRBV28; 11 nucleotides agree with TRBD1. Germline lookup yields CDR1 MDHEN and CDR2 SYDVKM. Trimming cost V 6 bases and J 5 bases; bases outside gene matches: 5. The CDR3 length is 14 residues. The CDR3 reads CASRTGQGVTEAFF. The CDR3 DNA sequence: TGTGCCAGCAGGACGGGACAGGGGGTAACTGAAGCTTTCTTT.

This sequence joins TRBV20-1 and TRBJ2-6; D is unresolved. Trimming cost V 5 bases and J 0 bases, with 8 bases left between them. The germline V gene has CDR1 DFQATT and CDR2 SNEGSKA (reference sequence). This CDR3 is 14 amino acids long. CDR3 sequence: CSALTASGANVLTF. The CDR3 DNA reads as TGCAGTGCTCTTACAGCCTCTGGGGCCAACGTCCTGACTTTC.

This clonotype was counted a few times. The chain carries TRBV27 and TRBJ2-7, with 7 bases that match TRBD2. The germline V gene encodes CDR1 MNHEY and CDR2 SMNVEV (reference sequence). The CDR3 has 14 residues. V shed 0 bases, J shed 3 bases, and the junction held 2 bases outside the gene matches. The CDR3 DNA follows: TGTGCCAGCAGTTTATCCGGGAGGAGCTACGAGCAGTACTTC. Amino acids: CASSLSGRSYEQYF.

This clonotype was found a few times. V usage is TRBV14 and J usage is TRBJ2-3; TRBD2 matches 7 bases. With V trimmed by 5 bases and J by 6 bases, 14 bases remained unmatched. The CDR3 has 16 amino acids. CDR1 is SGHDN and CDR2 is FVKESK in the germline V gene. CDR3 in amino acids: CASSLQRASGADTQYF. The CDR3 bases are TGTGCCAGCAGCTTACAGCGGGCTAGCGGAGCGGATACGCAGTATTTT.

CDR3 sequence reads: CASSFIGSYEAFF. For the CDR3, the DNA is TGTGCCAGCAGCTTTATCGGCTCATACGAAGCTTTCTTT. The chain is built from TRBV27 and TRBJ1-1; no definite D call. With 6 bases removed from V and 8 bases from J, the gap between germline ends came to 16 bases. Germline V lookup: CDR1 MNHEY, CDR2 SMNVEV (reference sequence). CDR3 length equals 13 residues.

This clonotype occurred a few times. The chain is built from TRBV4-1 and TRBJ1-1, with D possibly TRBD1 on 5 matching bases. CDR1 MGHRA and CDR2 YSYEKL come from the germline V gene. This CDR3 region has 16 residues. V shed 0 bases and J shed 0 bases, with 11 bases lying between them. The CDR3 nucleotides are TGCGCCAGCAGCCAAGATCACCAGGGAATGAACACTGAAGCTTTCTTT. As protein: CASSQDHQGMNTEAFF.

This clonotype was recorded at least ten times. The CDR3 DNA follows: TGTGCCAGTACCACCCAGCAGCTAGCCAAAAACATTCAGTACTTC. It yields the protein CASTTQQLAKNIQYF. This chain links TRBV19 with TRBJ2-4; the D is unclear. The germline V gene encodes CDR1 LNHDA and CDR2 SQIVND (reference sequence). V was pared by 7 bases and J by 0 bases, with 13 bases between. The CDR3 length is 15 residues.

The V and J genes are TRBV7-2 and TRBJ1-1; 8 nucleotides align to TRBD1. The V gene end was trimmed by 5 bases and the J gene end by 0 bases; junction bases not matched to a gene: 5. The germline CDR1 and CDR2 sequences are SGHTA and FQGNSA. The CDR3 extends over 15 amino acids. CDR3 in amino acids: CASSQQGGMNTEAFF. The CDR3 DNA reads as TGTGCCAGCAGCCAACAGGGGGGCATGAACACTGAAGCTTTCTTT.

There are a few counts of this clonotype. The J gene is TRBJ1-1, the V gene TRBV7-9; no definite D call. The V end lost 6 bases, the J end lost 5 bases, and 13 bases lay between the germline ends. Germline V gene lookup returns CDR1 SEHNR and CDR2 FQNEAQ (reference sequence). The CDR3 covers 13 residues. This CDR3 reads CASRAISGTEAFF. The CDR3 bases are TGTGCCAGCAGGGCCATTTCGGGAACTGAAGCTTTCTTT. Full variable domain (remainder filled in from reference TRBV7-9 and TRBJ1-1): DTGVSQNPRHKITKRGQNVTFRCDPISEHNRLYWYRQTLGQGPEFLTYFQNEAQLEKSRLLSDRFSAERPKGSFSTLEIQRTEQGDSAMYLCASRAISGTEAFFGQGTRLTVV.

The chain couples TRBV20-1 to TRBJ2-7; a possible D gene is TRBD1 (6 bases). Germline loops: CDR1 DFQATT, CDR2 SNEGSKA (reference sequence). V was pared by 5 bases and J by 2 bases, with 10 bases between. CDR3 size: 12 residues. The CDR3 DNA sequence: TGCAGTGCTCCCGGGACAACCTACGAGCAGTACTTC. Protein sequence: CSAPGTTYEQYF.

The genes are TRBV6-2 or TRBV6-3 and TRBJ2-7, with TRBD2 identical over 7 bases. With 4 bases clipped from V and 1 base from J, the junction kept 4 bases outside the gene matches. The germline gives CDR1 MNHEY, CDR2 SVGEGT. The CDR3 is made up of 14 amino acids. CDR3 sequence: CASSWTSRSYEQYF. CDR3 DNA sequence: TGTGCCAGCAGTTGGACTAGTCGATCCTACGAGCAGTACTTC.

The chain employs TRBV19 and TRBJ2-5; maybe TRBD2 (6 bases). V shed 0 bases and J shed 8 bases, with 10 bases lying between them. CDR3 length: 13 residues. CDR1 is LNHDA and CDR2 is SQIVND in the germline V gene (reference sequence). CDR3 residues: CASSIDGGATQYF. Written as DNA, the CDR3 is TGTGCCAGTAGTATAGATGGCGGGGCTACCCAGTACTTC.

V usage is TRBV28 and J usage is TRBJ2-1; 9 bases line up with TRBD2. J was trimmed by 5 bases and V by 5 bases; bases with no gene match: 10. The CDR3 covers 16 residues. Germline V gene sequence: CDR1 MDHEN, CDR2 SYDVKM. CDR3 bases: TGTGCCAGCAGTGATTTCCTAGCGGGAAAAAACAATGAGCAGTTCTTC. This encodes CASSDFLAGKNNEQFF.

CDR3 nucleotides: TGTGCCAGCATTGATAGCACTGAAGCTTTCTTT. It encodes CASIDSTEAFF. The V and J genes are TRBV6-5 and TRBJ1-1; no clear D. Trimming left V 7 bases short and J 4 bases short, with 7 bases between. The CDR3 is made up of 11 amino acids. From germline, CDR1 is MNHEY and CDR2 SVGAGI.

The V gene is TRBV6-1, the J gene TRBJ1-2, with TRBD1 matching over 9 bases. Germline CDR1 is MNHNS and CDR2 is SASEGT. The CDR3 length is 14 residues. V was pared by 8 bases and J by 4 bases, with 8 bases of the junction left unmatched. The DNA for the CDR3 is TGTGCCAGCTCCCGGGACAGGGATCTCTATGGCTACACCTTC. Translated, it gives CASSRDRDLYGYTF.

Only one count was recorded for this clonotype. The chain uses TRBV20-1 and TRBJ2-4, with D possibly being TRBD1 (6 bases). This CDR3 comprises 13 residues. CDR1 is DFQATT and CDR2 is SNEGSKA in the germline V gene (reference sequence). V was clipped by 1 base and J by 6 bases, with 10 bases between them. The DNA for the CDR3 is TGCAGTGCTAGAGGGACAGCAAGAAACATTCAGTACTTC. Protein sequence: CSARGTARNIQYF.

V is TRBV7-8 and J is TRBJ2-1, with 9 bases that match TRBD2. Germline CDR1 and CDR2: SGHVS and FQNEAQ. The CDR3 covers 16 residues. The V segment lost 1 base and the J segment 4 bases; nucleotides outside the gene matches: 5. The CDR3 spells CASSLVPSGNYNEQFF. The DNA for the CDR3 is TGTGCCAGCAGCTTAGTACCTAGCGGGAATTACAATGAGCAGTTCTTC. The entire variable domain, with the rest obtained from reference TRBV7-8 and TRBJ2-1, is as follows: GAGVSQSPRYKVAKRGQDVALRCDPISGHVSLFWYQQALGQGPEFLTYFQNEAQLDKSGLPSDRFFAERPEGSVSTLKIQRTQQEDSAVYLCASSLVPSGNYNEQFFGPGTRLTVL.

V and J are TRBV2 and TRBJ2-7; 12 bases map to TRBD2. Unmatched junction bases numbered 5, after V lost 6 bases and J lost 2 bases. Looked up from germline, CDR1 is SNHLY and CDR2 is FYNNEI. The CDR3 consists of 15 residues. CDR3 DNA sequence: TGTGCCAGCAGGGGGCTAGCGGGAGGGCCCTACGAGCAGTACTTC. It encodes CASRGLAGGPYEQYF.

This clonotype has only a few counts. CDR3 residues: CSAQGSWSEAFF. The CDR3 nucleotides read TGCAGCGCCCAGGGCTCCTGGTCTGAAGCTTTCTTT. This rearrangement joins TRBV29-1 to TRBJ1-1; D might be TRBD1 (5 bases). Germline V lookup: CDR1 SQVTM, CDR2 ANQGSEA. The CDR3 sequence is 12 residues long. V was pared by 7 bases and J by 6 bases, with 15 bases between.